Detailed here is one T cell receptor (beta chain). No antigen is known for it. Trimming removed 0 bases from V and 0 bases from J, with 12 bases in between. Looked up from germline, CDR1 is LGHNA and CDR2 is YSLEER. This CDR3 comprises 17 residues. These data are taken from a study of CD4 T cells in relation to SARS-CoV-2 and coronaviruses. Study findings and constraints: Each donor contributed either pre-pandemic or post-infection samples, not both. In about 65% of donors, memory CD4+ clonotypes crossrecognized SARS-CoV-2 and at least one common cold coronavirus spike. Monoreactive clones expanded significantly more to SARS-CoV-2 than crossreactive clones did.

The table came from immunoSEQ multiplex PCR; TCRdb's copy has only in-frame clones and leaves some out. Here the sample spans tens of thousands of clones, 70% to 90% being singletons. V is TRBV4-3 and J is TRBJ2-1, with D perhaps TRBD2 (5 bases). Sequenced: memory CD4+ T cells from PBMCs. This clonotype was obtained from an adult with COVID-19. CDR3 residues: CASSQDIGIASYNEQFF. The CDR3 nucleotides read TGCGCCAGCAGCCAAGATATCGGGATAGCCTCCTACAATGAGCAGTTCTTC.